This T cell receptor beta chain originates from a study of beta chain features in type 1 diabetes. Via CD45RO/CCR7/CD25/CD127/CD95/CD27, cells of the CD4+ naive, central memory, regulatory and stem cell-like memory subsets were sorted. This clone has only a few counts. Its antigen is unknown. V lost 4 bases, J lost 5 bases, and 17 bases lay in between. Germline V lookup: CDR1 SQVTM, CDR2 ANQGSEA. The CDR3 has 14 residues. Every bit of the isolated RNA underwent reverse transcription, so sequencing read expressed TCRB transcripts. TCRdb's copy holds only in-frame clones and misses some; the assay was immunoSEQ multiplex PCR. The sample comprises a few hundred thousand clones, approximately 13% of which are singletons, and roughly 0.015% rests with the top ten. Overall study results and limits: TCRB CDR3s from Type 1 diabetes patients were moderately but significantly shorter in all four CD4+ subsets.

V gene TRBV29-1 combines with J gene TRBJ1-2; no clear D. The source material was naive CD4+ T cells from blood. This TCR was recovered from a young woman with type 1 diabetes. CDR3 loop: CSVGRAAEIYGYTF. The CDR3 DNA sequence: TGCAGCGTTGGTAGGGCAGCGGAAATTTATGGCTACACCTTC.